The T cell receptor beta chain described here comes from a study of T cell changes during pregnancy in multiple sclerosis. There are 14 residues in the CDR3. The V gene's germline CDR1 is MNHEY and CDR2 SVGAGI. V shed 4 bases, J shed 2 bases, and the junction held 4 bases outside the gene matches. The repertoire was sequenced with immunoSEQ multiplex PCR; TCRdb's copy has only in-frame clones and lacks some. Among tens of thousands of clones listed, 75% to 90% were seen once. This clone appeared once. Sequenced here: peripheral blood, sampled after pregnancy. The TCR comes from a female donor with multiple sclerosis, enrolled in a pregnancy study. This chain links TRBV6-5 with TRBJ1-2; 7 bases fit TRBD1. The CDR3 sequence: CASSWTGTNYGYTF. The CDR3 nucleotides read TGTGCCAGCAGTTGGACAGGAACGAACTATGGCTACACCTTC.